The entry below gives a single T cell receptor (beta chain) sequence along with its context. Its specificity is not known. The treatment was: oral pan-JAK inhibitor, 5-10 mg twice daily. The sample belongs to a study of CD8+ T cells in alopecia areata. Points from the study as a whole: Many expanded lesional clones persisted in scalp and blood during tofacitinib. Significant decreases in scalp clonality and expanded CD8+ clones followed tofacitinib treatment.

In each case, RNA was isolated and then reverse transcribed into cDNA as the sequencing template. The data were produced by immunoSEQ multiplex PCR, yet TCRdb's version contains in-frame clones alone and is incomplete. Of about 94,000 clones in the sample, about two thirds were seen once. This receptor was taken from a human donor with alopecia areata. This sample comprised CD8+ T cells sorted from blood, obtained at week 44, from a patient treated with tofacitinib.

The chain's CDR3 is CASNSGANVLTF. The CDR3 coding sequence is TGTGCCAGCAACTCTGGGGCCAACGTCCTGACTTTC. V gene TRBV5-6 combines with J gene TRBJ2-6; D not resolved. The CDR3 is 12 amino acids. Germline assignment: CDR1 SGHDT and CDR2 YYEEEE. V gave up 6 bases and J gave up 0 bases, with 1 base separating them.